What follows are 12 T cell receptor beta chains derived from one specimen sequenced in a study of CD8+CD57+ T cells in acquired aplastic anemia. All patients picked for sequencing had shown, by flow cytometry, an expansion of CD8+CD57+ cells. TCR beta VDJ and CDR3 profiles were obtained from a genomic DNA template. TCRdb reprocessed the reads via MiXCR and lists one record per CDR3 protein. The sample has approximately 98,000 distinct CDR3 sequences; 55% to 75% are singletons. The material sequenced was sorted CD4+, CD8+, or CD8+CD57+ T cells (not recorded which) from PBMCs. The receptors originated from a human donor with aplastic anemia.

V gene TRBV29-1 combines with J gene TRBJ2-7, with 10 bases lining up with TRBD1. The germline CDR1 and CDR2 sequences are SQVTM and ANQGSEA. The CDR3 is made up of 14 amino acids. The trim removed 4 bases at V and 1 base at J, leaving 4 bases unmatched. For the CDR3, the DNA is TGCAGCGTTGTTCGGGACAGGGGATCCTACGAGCAGTACTTC. This sequence encodes CSVVRDRGSYEQYF.

V usage is TRBV19 and J usage is TRBJ1-6; TRBD1 might be the D (5 bases). Trimming took off 5 bases at V and 8 bases at J, with 16 bases between the two ends. The CDR3 contains 15 residues. CDR1 and CDR2 (germline): LNHDA, SQIVND (reference sequence). Here the CDR3 reads CASSLRDGLYSPLHF. DNA of the CDR3: TGTGCCAGTAGTCTCCGGGACGGACTATATTCACCCCTCCACTTT. Looking up the rest from reference TRBV19 and TRBJ1-6 gives the full variable domain: DGGITQSPKYLFRKEGQNVTLSCEQNLNHDAMYWYRQDPGQGLRLIYYSQIVNDFQKGDIAEGYSVSREKKESFPLTVTSAQKNPTAFYLCASSLRDGLYSPLHFGNGTRLTVT.

This chain links TRBV12-3 or TRBV12-4 with TRBJ2-7, with a weak D call TRBD1 (5 bases). V dropped 1 base and J dropped 5 bases, with 9 bases sitting between them. CDR3 length: 13 amino acids. Here the CDR3 reads CASSLGQGHEQYF. In nucleotides, the CDR3 is TGTGCCAGCAGTTTAGGGCAGGGTCACGAGCAGTACTTC.

This rearrangement joins TRBV19 to TRBJ2-7; possible D gene TRBD2, 5 bases. Trimming took off 3 bases at V and 2 bases at J, with 11 bases between the two ends. This CDR3 region has 14 residues. Looked up from germline, CDR1 is LNHDA and CDR2 is SQIVND (reference sequence). The chain's CDR3 is CASSIAGLPYEQYF. The CDR3 coding sequence is TGTGCCAGTAGTATCGCGGGTCTCCCCTACGAGCAGTACTTC.

The J gene is TRBJ1-2, the V gene TRBV14; a weak D match, TRBD1 (5 bases). CDR3 size: 15 residues. V lost 4 bases to trimming and J lost 7 bases, with 19 bases between them. Germline CDR1 reads SGHDN; CDR2 reads FVKESK. The CDR3 coding sequence is TGTGCCAGCAGCCGCGGATCCGGGTTGGGGGTTGGCTACACCTTC. This codes for CASSRGSGLGVGYTF.

The chain employs TRBV19 and TRBJ2-2; perhaps D is TRBD1 or TRBD2 (5 bases each). Germline CDR1 is LNHDA and CDR2 is SQIVND (reference sequence). The CDR3 consists of 14 residues. Trimming left V 2 bases short and J 6 bases short, with 10 bases between. This CDR3 is CASSITVGPGELFF. The CDR3 nucleotides read TGTGCCAGTAGTATAACGGTGGGACCCGGGGAGCTGTTTTTT.

The V and J genes are TRBV10-3 and TRBJ1-2, with TRBD1 matching 9 bases. Trimming removed 4 bases from V and 2 bases from J; junction bases left unmatched: 2. This CDR3 is 14 amino acids long. Germline V lookup: CDR1 ENHRY, CDR2 SYGVKD. The CDR3 spells CAISGTGANYGYTF. The CDR3 DNA is TGTGCCATCAGTGGGACAGGGGCCAACTATGGCTACACCTTC.

The chain uses TRBV6-1 and TRBJ2-7, with 13 positions matching TRBD2. The germline gives CDR1 MNHNS, CDR2 SASEGT. The CDR3 is 15 residues long. Trimming at V came to 5 bases and at J to 2 bases, leaving 3 bases not matched to a gene. The CDR3 is CASSRGLAGPYEQYF. The CDR3 DNA sequence: TGTGCCAGCAGTAGGGGACTAGCGGGGCCCTACGAGCAGTACTTC.

The chain joins TRBV20-1 to TRBJ2-5, with D possibly being TRBD1 (7 bases). Germline CDR1 is DFQATT and CDR2 is SNEGSKA (reference sequence). The CDR3 covers 17 residues. Trimming pared 0 bases from V and 5 bases from J, leaving 22 bases between. CDR3: CSARDPFQTGRRETQYF. The CDR3 DNA follows: TGCAGTGCTAGAGATCCCTTCCAGACAGGGAGGAGGGAGACCCAGTACTTC.

The chain is built from TRBV19 and TRBJ2-5; no clear D. There are 12 residues in the CDR3. Germline lookup yields CDR1 LNHDA and CDR2 SQIVND (reference sequence). Trimming left V 3 bases short and J 5 bases short, with 7 bases between. The CDR3 region has the DNA TGTGCCAGTAGTATTGAGGAGGAGACCCAGTACTTC. Its translation: CASSIEEETQYF. The full variable domain, rest sourced from reference TRBV19 and TRBJ2-5, is DGGITQSPKYLFRKEGQNVTLSCEQNLNHDAMYWYRQDPGQGLRLIYYSQIVNDFQKGDIAEGYSVSREKKESFPLTVTSAQKNPTAFYLCASSIEEETQYFGPGTRLLVL.

The V and J genes are TRBV20-1 and TRBJ2-7, with D perhaps TRBD2 (5 bases). CDR1 DFQATT and CDR2 SNEGSKA come from the germline V gene (reference sequence). This CDR3 has 12 amino acids. Trimming stripped 1 base from V and 5 bases from J, with 9 bases between. This CDR3 is CSARGISDEQYF. The CDR3 coding sequence is TGCAGTGCTAGAGGAATTAGCGACGAGCAGTACTTC.

This clonotype was observed a few times. Germline and junction disagree at one end, which may indicate a read error. The rearrangement joins TRBV7-9 to TRBJ2-7; D may be TRBD1 or TRBD2 (6 bases each). Germline V gives CDR1 SEHNR, CDR2 FQNEAQ (reference sequence). This CDR3 has 12 amino acids. The CDR3 protein is CASSGRGGEQYF. The CDR3 coding sequence is TGCGCCAGCAGCGGCAGGGGAGGCGAGCAGTACTTC.